This record looks at one T cell receptor (beta chain) sequence and its context. The antigen remains undetermined. CDR3 size: 16 residues. Germline lookup yields CDR1 SNHLY and CDR2 FYNNEI. Unmatched junction bases numbered 2, after V lost 3 bases and J lost 1 base. The PCR employed 60 Vbeta primers together with 13 Jbeta primers. The method was immunoSEQ multiplex PCR; TCRdb's version includes in-frame clones alone and lacks a portion of them. This table holds about 130,000 clones, roughly four fifths found once. These data are taken from a study of cytomegalovirus exposure and HLA in healthy donors. The study, taken as a whole, reports: Generally TCR sequences proved uncommon, though certain public TCRs appeared in numerous donors.

The receptor was isolated from a male donor in good health and CMV-seronegative. V usage is TRBV2 and J usage is TRBJ2-1; TRBD2 matches at 11 bases. Source material: PBMCs. CDR3 region: CASSEASGRSYNEQFF. The CDR3 DNA sequence: TGTGCCAGCAGTGAGGCTAGCGGGAGGTCCTACAATGAGCAGTTCTTC.